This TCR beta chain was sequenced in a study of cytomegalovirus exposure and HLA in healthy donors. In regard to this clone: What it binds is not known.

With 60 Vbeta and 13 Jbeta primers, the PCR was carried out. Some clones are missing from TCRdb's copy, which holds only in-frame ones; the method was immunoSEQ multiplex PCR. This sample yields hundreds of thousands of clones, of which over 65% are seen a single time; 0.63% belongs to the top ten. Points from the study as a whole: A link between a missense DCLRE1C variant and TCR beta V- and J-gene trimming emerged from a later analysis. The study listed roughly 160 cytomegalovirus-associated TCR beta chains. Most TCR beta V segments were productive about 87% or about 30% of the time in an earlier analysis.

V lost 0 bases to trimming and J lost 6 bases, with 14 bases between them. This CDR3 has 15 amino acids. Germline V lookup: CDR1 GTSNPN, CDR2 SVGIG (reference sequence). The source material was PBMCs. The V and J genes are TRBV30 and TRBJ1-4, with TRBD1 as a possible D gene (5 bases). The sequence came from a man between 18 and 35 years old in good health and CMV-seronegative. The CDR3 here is CAWSVQGAGDEKLFF. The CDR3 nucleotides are TGTGCCTGGAGTGTACAAGGGGCCGGCGATGAAAAACTGTTTTTT.